This paragraph covers one TCR beta chain sequence. Its matching antigen is unknown. This record belongs to a study of T cell repertoires in cytomegalovirus infection. MiXCR, run by TCRdb on the reads, gives a single entry per CDR3 protein. The sample lists under 150,000 distinct CDR3 sequences; 7% to 9.5% were seen once. Study-wide findings and caveats: Cumulative frequency of public TCR beta families picked out carriers of CMV plus the relevant HLA. HLA-C-restricted CMV-specific TCR beta clonotypes were dominant in the ex vivo response.

The sample consisted of PBMCs. The clonotype originates from a human donor in good health (CMV status not recorded). Some clones in this sample may be carry-over from other donors' samples.

In DNA form, the CDR3 reads TGTGCCAGCAGCGTAGAGCAGGGGGAGACAGATACGCAGTATTTT. Its translation: CASSVEQGETDTQYF. This chain joins TRBV9 and TRBJ2-3, with 7 bases identical to TRBD1. V shed 0 bases, J shed 3 bases, and the junction held 4 bases outside the gene matches. This CDR3 has 15 amino acids. In germline, CDR1 is SGDLS, CDR2 YYNGEE.